A single sample is the source of the 24 T cell receptor beta chains below, sequenced in a study of T cells after yellow fever vaccination. TCRdb itself ran the 5' RACE reads through MiXCR, one entry per CDR3 protein. In the table there are 120,000 or so distinct CDR3 sequences, nearly 15% of which are singletons. The sequenced sample was CD8+ T cells sorted from PBMCs, obtained 5 days after the yellow fever booster vaccination. Every receptor here comes from a man between 18 and 29 years old who received the YFV17D yellow fever vaccine.

This clonotype came up a few times. The V gene is TRBV10-1, the J gene TRBJ2-4; possible D gene TRBD1, 6 bases. V lost 2 bases and J lost 4, with 21 bases in between. This CDR3 contains 18 residues. Germline V CDR1 and CDR2: WNHNN, SYGVQD (reference sequence). The CDR3 DNA reads as TGCGCCAGCAGTGAGCATTTCCACTGCAGACAGGTTAAAAACATTCAGTACTTC. This encodes CASSEHFHCRQVKNIQYF.

The V gene is TRBV6-2 or TRBV6-3, the J gene TRBJ2-6, with TRBD1 identical over 8 bases. There are 19 residues in the CDR3. CDR1 MNHEY and CDR2 SVGEGT come from the germline V gene. Unmatched junction bases numbered 15, after V lost 4 bases and J lost 4 bases. For the CDR3, the DNA is TGTGCCAGCAGTTTAGATCGGGACAGGTCCCTGATGGGGGCCAACGTCCTGACTTTC. This sequence encodes CASSLDRDRSLMGANVLTF.

The chain employs TRBV4-3 and TRBJ2-1, with 7 bases fitting TRBD2. In germline, CDR1 is LGHNA, CDR2 YSLEER. CDR3 size: 15 residues. The junction had 6 bases not matched to a gene; V was cut back by 1 base and J by 6 bases. CDR3 sequence: CASSQVSGAGNEQFF. As DNA, the CDR3 is TGCGCCAGCAGCCAAGTAAGCGGGGCGGGCAATGAGCAGTTCTTC.

The chain couples TRBV7-3 to TRBJ1-2; 12 bases agree with TRBD1. This CDR3 contains 15 residues. Germline V gives CDR1 SGHTA, CDR2 FQGTGA. Trimming at V came to 5 bases and at J to 4 bases, leaving 5 bases not matched to a gene. DNA for the CDR3: TGTGCCAGCAGCCTCGGGACAGGGGGCGTCTATGGCTACACCTTC. Its translation is CASSLGTGGVYGYTF.

This clonotype was counted a few times. The chain is built from TRBV12-3 or TRBV12-4 and TRBJ2-7, with a possible D match to TRBD1 (6 bases). Trimming left V 5 bases short and J 6 bases short, with 17 bases between. This CDR3 has 14 amino acids. CDR3 region: CASSLGQGIFEQYF. In DNA, the CDR3 is TGTGCCAGCAGTCTCGGTCAGGGGATATTCGAGCAGTACTTC.

The table lists this clonotype with a few counts. This chain links TRBV5-4 with TRBJ2-5, with D hard to call. Germline-derived CDR1 and CDR2 are SGHNT and YYREEE (reference sequence). V dropped 4 bases and J dropped 6 bases, with 13 bases sitting between them. This CDR3 has 13 amino acids. Here the CDR3 DNA reads TGTGCCAGCAGCCTTAACCGCGGCCAGACCCAGTACTTC. It yields the protein CASSLNRGQTQYF. Full variable domain (missing parts from reference TRBV5-4 and TRBJ2-5): ETGVTQSPTHLIKTRGQQVTLRCSSQSGHNTVSWYQQALGQGPQFIFQYYREEENGRGNFPPRFSGLQFPNYSSELNVNALELDDSALYLCASSLNRGQTQYFGPGTRLLVL.

The gene calls are TRBV5-4 and TRBJ1-1; the match to TRBD1 covers 8 bases. Germline assignment: CDR1 SGHNT and CDR2 YYREEE (reference sequence). The CDR3 covers 14 residues. Trimming took 4 bases from V and 2 from J; bases not matched to a gene: 4. The CDR3 DNA reads as TGTGCCAGCAGCAAGACAGGGGAAAACACTGAAGCTTTCTTT. It yields the protein CASSKTGENTEAFF.

This clonotype was seen many times. CDR3 in amino acids: CASSSTGGAGAVFF. Here the CDR3 DNA reads TGTGCCAGCAGCTCGACAGGGGGCGCTGGGGCTGTTTTTTTT. V usage is TRBV12-3 or TRBV12-4 and J usage is TRBJ2-2; 10 bases line up with TRBD1. The CDR3 has 14 amino acids. V gave up 6 bases and J gave up 17 bases; unmatched junction bases: 15.

This clonotype was seen a handful of times. This chain uses TRBV12-3 or TRBV12-4 with TRBJ2-1; TRBD2 aligns across 8 bases. Unmatched junction bases numbered 4, after V lost 3 bases and J lost 0 bases. This CDR3 contains 16 residues. The CDR3 region has the DNA TGTGCCAGCAGTTTTTGGCTAGCGGGCTCCTACAATGAGCAGTTCTTC. Its translation is CASSFWLAGSYNEQFF.

V usage is TRBV19 and J usage is TRBJ1-2, with 7 bases that match TRBD1. The germline V gene encodes CDR1 LNHDA and CDR2 SQIVND (reference sequence). This CDR3 region has 13 residues. J was trimmed by 4 bases and V by 6 bases; bases with no gene match: 5. The chain's CDR3 is CASSLDRVYGYTF. As DNA, the CDR3 is TGTGCCAGTAGCCTAGACAGGGTCTATGGCTACACCTTC.

The chain employs TRBV7-9 and TRBJ1-1; D gene unclear. V was pared by 2 bases and J by 1 base, with 5 bases between. Per germline, CDR1 SEHNR and CDR2 FQNEAQ (reference sequence). The CDR3 is 13 amino acids. CDR3 sequence (DNA): TGTGCCAGCAGCTTACAGGAGAACACTGAAGCTTTCTTT. It yields the protein CASSLQENTEAFF.

Only a few counts were recorded for this clonotype. The V call is TRBV4-2, the J call TRBJ2-2, with 10 bases lining up with TRBD2. With V trimmed by 1 base and J by 8 bases, 7 bases remained unmatched. Germline V CDR1 and CDR2: LGHNA, YNFKEQ. The CDR3 is 16 residues long. Here the CDR3 reads CASSQAVAGGRGELFF. The CDR3 nucleotides read TGTGCCAGCAGCCAAGCGGTAGCGGGGGGCCGGGGGGAGCTGTTTTTT.

This clonotype was observed a few times. The chain combines TRBV2 with TRBJ2-5, with TRBD2 as a possible D gene (6 bases). Per germline, CDR1 SNHLY and CDR2 FYNNEI. V lost 8 bases to trimming and J lost 4 bases, with 11 bases between them. This CDR3 spans 12 amino acids. Here the CDR3 reads CASRRVGETQYF. DNA of the CDR3: TGTGCCAGCCGGAGGGTAGGAGAGACCCAGTACTTC.

Notes on this clonotype: The junction and the germline gene differ at one end; a read error may be behind it. J is TRBJ2-1 and V is TRBV11-2, with D perhaps matching TRBD1 (5 bases). CDR1 is SGHAT and CDR2 is FQNNGV in the germline V gene. The CDR3 loop spans 15 amino acids. The CDR3 sequence is CASRTLETVYNVQFF. As DNA, the CDR3 is TGTGCCAGCAGGACTCTGGAGACAGTCTACAATGTGCAGTTCTTC.

The chain has TRBV2 and TRBJ1-5; D gene unclear. CDR1 is SNHLY and CDR2 is FYNNEI in the germline V gene. Deletions cut 3 bases from V and 0 bases from J, with 9 bases between. CDR3 length: 15 amino acids. CDR3 bases: TGTGCCAGCAGTGAGGGTCCCGGTAGCAATCAGCCCCAGCATTTT. Its translation is CASSEGPGSNQPQHF. Filled out from reference TRBV2 and TRBJ1-5, the complete variable domain reads EPEVTQTPSHQVTQMGQEVILRCVPISNHLYFYWYRQILGQKVEFLVSFYNNEISEKSEIFDDQFSVERPDGSNFTLKIRSTKLEDSAMYFCASSEGPGSNQPQHFGDGTRLSIL.

This clonotype came up many times. The chain couples TRBV13 to TRBJ2-7; D might be TRBD1 or TRBD2, each matching 5 bases. The CDR3 runs to 13 residues. The V gene lost 4 bases and the J gene lost 5 bases, with 12 bases spanning the gap. Germline CDR1 reads PRHDT; CDR2 reads FYEKMQ (reference sequence). In DNA form, the CDR3 reads TGTGCCAGCAGCTCCTTGGGGGACCACGAGCAGTACGTC. Its protein is CASSSLGDHEQYV.

The rearrangement uses TRBV6-6 and TRBJ1-1, with D perhaps matching TRBD1 (6 bases). V gave up 7 bases and J gave up 6 bases, with 12 bases separating them. The CDR3 extends over 12 amino acids. CDR1 is MNHNY, CDR2 SVGAGI, per germline (reference sequence). Written as DNA, the CDR3 is TGTGCCAGCACCCGGACAGTAGCTGAAGCTTTCTTT. Amino acid sequence: CASTRTVAEAFF.

This clonotype occurred many times. This chain connects TRBV19 to TRBJ2-3; 8 bases line up with TRBD2. J gave up 4 bases and V 10 bases, and 13 bases lay outside the gene matches. Germline V lookup: CDR1 LNHDA, CDR2 SQIVND (reference sequence). This CDR3 has 15 amino acids. The chain's CDR3 is CATTLRAGGADTQYF. CDR3 bases: TGTGCCACCACCCTTCGGGCGGGGGGTGCAGATACGCAGTATTTT.

There are a few counts of this clonotype. The chain uses TRBV12-3 or TRBV12-4 and TRBJ2-7, with 8 bases aligning to TRBD1. J gave up 1 base and V 4 bases, and 3 bases lay outside the gene matches. The CDR3 loop spans 14 amino acids. The CDR3 sequence is CASSWDRFSYEQYF. The CDR3 bases are TGTGCCAGCAGTTGGGACAGGTTTTCCTACGAGCAGTACTTC.

This clonotype was observed a handful of times. One junction end does not reproduce the germline sequence, and a read error may be involved. The rearrangement uses TRBV6-4 and TRBJ2-6, with 9 bases matching TRBD1. CDR3 size: 16 residues. Germline CDR1 and CDR2: MRHNA and SNTAGT. The CDR3 DNA reads TGTGCCAGCAGTGTGACAGGGGGAGCTGGGCCCAACGTCCTGACTTTC. As protein: CASSVTGGAGPNVLTF.

This clonotype was observed a few times. The J gene is TRBJ2-1, the V gene TRBV3-1; D remains unclear. In germline, CDR1 is LGHDT, CDR2 YNNKEL (reference sequence). The CDR3 length is 14 residues. V lost 0 bases, J lost 2 bases, and 5 bases lay in between. CDR3 nucleotides: TGTGCCAGCAGCCAAGAGAACCCCTACAATGAGCAGTTCTTC. This translates into CASSQENPYNEQFF.

At least ten counts were recorded for this clonotype. This sequence joins TRBV6-1 and TRBJ2-7; no reliable D call. Germline CDR1 MNHNS, CDR2 SASEGT. The CDR3 contains 13 residues. The ends were cut back, 1 base at V and 6 bases at J, with 10 bases in the middle. The CDR3, as DNA: TGTGCCAGCAGTGAAGGGGCAGTCCTCGAGCAGTACGTC. It codes for CASSEGAVLEQYV.

J is TRBJ2-6 and V is TRBV7-8, with TRBD1 matching over 7 bases. The CDR3 consists of 20 residues. V shed 5 bases and J 0 bases; nucleotides not matched to a gene: 16. Germline loops: CDR1 SGHVS, CDR2 FQNEAQ. CDR3 amino acids: CASSLKRDSTLGSGANVLTF. CDR3 nucleotides: TGTGCCAGCAGCCTAAAACGGGACAGCACTCTAGGCTCTGGGGCCAACGTCCTGACTTTC.

V usage is TRBV5-1 and J usage is TRBJ2-1; D is possibly TRBD2 (5 bases). CDR1 SGHRS and CDR2 YFSETQ come from the germline V gene. This CDR3 comprises 14 residues. V lost 3 bases to trimming and J lost 2 bases, with 9 bases between them. CDR3 DNA: TGCGCCAGCAGCTGGGGAGAGCCCTACAATGAGCAGTTCTTC. This sequence encodes CASSWGEPYNEQFF.